Sequencing of this T cell receptor (beta chain) was carried out in a study of T cell repertoires in cytomegalovirus infection. With respect to this clonotype: What it recognizes is unknown.

Findings and limits, study-wide: CMV-specific TCR beta clonotypes restricted by HLA-C dominated the ex vivo response. Totalled public TCR beta family frequency picked out people who carried CMV plus the relevant HLA.

Each CDR3 protein gets one entry after TCRdb re-called the reads with MiXCR. The sample contains roughly 800,000 distinct CDR3 sequences, almost 30% of which appear only once. The CDR3 contains 14 residues. The germline V gene has CDR1 SGHDT and CDR2 YYEEEE. V lost 4 bases, J lost 3 bases, and 14 bases lay in between. The specimen was cultured CD8+ T cells from PBMCs, collected from culture after CMV antigen stimulation. This chain uses TRBV5-6 with TRBJ2-7; the D gene is possibly TRBD1 (6 bases). The TCR sequence derives from a human donor in good health (CMV status not recorded). Some clones in this sample may be carry-over from other donors' samples. The CDR3 region has the DNA TGTGCCAGCAGCCTGGGGGCAGGCGACTACGAGCAGTACGTC. Its protein is CASSLGAGDYEQYV.